This TCR beta chain was captured in a study of naive and memory T cell subsets. General study points: Possibly reflecting memory cells re-expressing CD45RA, a few larger clonotypes occurred in naive repertoires, especially CD8.

The CDR3 consists of 13 residues. Germline CDR1 is LNHNV and CDR2 is YYDKDF (reference sequence). V lost 1 base and J lost 6, with 7 bases in between. This clonotype was counted between two and nine times. Its specificity is unknown. Two oligonucleotides, mixed equimolar, formed the beta constant-region primer covering TRBC1 and TRBC2. The ligated cDNA underwent four PCR rounds using SP2 and nested alpha and beta constant-region primers. TCRdb re-called the UMI-ligation and nested PCR reads through MiXCR, storing one row per CDR3 protein. The sample shows some 82,000 distinct CDR3 sequences, 11% of them seen only once.

The origin of this receptor is a human donor in good health. Sequencing was performed on naive CD4+ T cells from blood. This rearrangement joins TRBV15 to TRBJ1-5; D possibly corresponds to TRBD1 (6 bases). The CDR3 here is CATSRVGGQPQHF. In DNA form, the CDR3 reads TGTGCCACCAGCAGAGTAGGGGGTCAGCCCCAGCATTTT.